Shown below are 5 T cell receptor beta chains from a single sample sequenced in a study of T cells in Graves' hyperthyroidism and ophthalmopathy. From RNA transcripts, TCR beta CDR3 regions were amplified. Initially, a first-round RT-PCR of the TCR CDR3 employed the HTBI primer set. MiXCR, run by TCRdb on the multiplex PCR reads, gives a single entry per CDR3 protein. The sample has 500,000 to 700,000 distinct CDR3 sequences; approximately 15% are singletons. Material: blood. These receptors were taken from a woman younger than 30 with Graves' hyperthyroidism.

In its sample, this clonotype was seen many times. The rearrangement links TRBV7-2 to TRBJ2-3, with 13 bases identical to TRBD2. V was pared by 5 bases and J by 6 bases, with 5 bases of the junction left unmatched. The CDR3 runs 15 residues. Germline V gene sequence: CDR1 SGHTA, CDR2 FQGNSA. In DNA, the CDR3 is TGTGCCAGCAGCCCCGGACTAGCGGGAGTGGATACGCAGTATTTT. It is translated as CASSPGLAGVDTQYF.

This clonotype appeared a few times. The V call is TRBV5-1, the J call TRBJ2-7; TRBD1 agrees at 7 bases. CDR3 length: 16 amino acids. V lost 7 bases, J lost 3 bases, and 16 bases stayed unmatched. Looked up from germline, CDR1 is SGHRS and CDR2 is YFSETQ. The CDR3, as DNA: TGCGCCAGCGCACTTCTCTCAACAGGGGCCCACTACGAGCAGTACTTC. Its translation: CASALLSTGAHYEQYF.

V usage is TRBV12-3 or TRBV12-4 and J usage is TRBJ1-2, with 9 bases aligning to TRBD1. This CDR3 spans 16 amino acids. V was clipped by 5 bases and J by 7 bases; unmatched bases: 14. In nucleotides, the CDR3 is TGTGCCAGCAGTGCAGACACTCCGGGACAGGGCCGTGGCTACACCTTC. This codes for CASSADTPGQGRGYTF.

There are many counts of this clonotype. J is TRBJ1-4 and V is TRBV12-3 or TRBV12-4, with no clear D. The CDR3 is 14 residues long. V was trimmed by 1 base and J by 2 bases, leaving 5 bases between them. This chain's CDR3 is CASSLGATNEKLFF. The CDR3 bases are TGTGCCAGCAGTTTAGGGGCGACTAATGAAAAACTGTTTTTT.

This clonotype has a handful of counts. V gene TRBV5-6 combines with J gene TRBJ2-3, with TRBD2 matching over 9 bases. V lost 4 bases, J lost 4 bases, and 7 bases stayed unmatched. The CDR3 has 15 residues. Germline V gene lookup returns CDR1 SGHDT and CDR2 YYEEEE. The CDR3 spells CASSLMGLAPDTQYF. CDR3 DNA sequence: TGTGCCAGCAGCCTGATGGGACTAGCACCAGATACGCAGTATTTT.